These 2 T cell receptor beta chains originate from one sample sequenced in a study of CD8 T cells in Susac syndrome (dated by TCRdb to between 2018 and 2021). The library was prepared using the immunoSEQ multiplex PCR assay. RNA was extracted using the RNeasy kit, and roughly 0.5 to 1 ug of the RNA was reverse transcribed with random hexamers. TCRdb reprocessing: public reads trimmed at Q25 with fastp, clones called with MiXCR, in-frame beta chains kept. Every distinct CDR3 protein forms one entry, paired with its most common genes and DNA. For this sample the table gives some 76,000 distinct CDR3 sequences, of which roughly 90% were detected only once. The ten largest account for just over 0.5% of the sample. The sequencing sample was made of CD8+ T cells from PBMCs. These receptors were obtained from a human donor with multiple sclerosis.

This sequence joins TRBV4-2 and TRBJ2-2; 8 bases align to TRBD2. After removal of 3 bases from V and 6 bases from J, the junction contained 3 bases not matched to a gene. Germline V CDR1 and CDR2: LGHNA, YNFKEQ. The CDR3 runs 14 residues. This CDR3 reads CASSQTSAAGELFF. The DNA for the CDR3 is TGTGCCAGCAGCCAGACTAGCGCCGCCGGGGAGCTGTTTTTT.

V is TRBV5-4 and J is TRBJ2-7, with 7 bases that match TRBD2. The CDR3 extends over 15 amino acids. Unmatched junction bases numbered 9, after V lost 2 bases and J lost 4 bases. Germline lookup yields CDR1 SGHNT and CDR2 YYREEE (reference sequence). The CDR3 bases are TGTGCCAGCAGCTTCCAGCGGGAACCGAGTTACGAGCAGTACTTC. Encoded protein: CASSFQREPSYEQYF.